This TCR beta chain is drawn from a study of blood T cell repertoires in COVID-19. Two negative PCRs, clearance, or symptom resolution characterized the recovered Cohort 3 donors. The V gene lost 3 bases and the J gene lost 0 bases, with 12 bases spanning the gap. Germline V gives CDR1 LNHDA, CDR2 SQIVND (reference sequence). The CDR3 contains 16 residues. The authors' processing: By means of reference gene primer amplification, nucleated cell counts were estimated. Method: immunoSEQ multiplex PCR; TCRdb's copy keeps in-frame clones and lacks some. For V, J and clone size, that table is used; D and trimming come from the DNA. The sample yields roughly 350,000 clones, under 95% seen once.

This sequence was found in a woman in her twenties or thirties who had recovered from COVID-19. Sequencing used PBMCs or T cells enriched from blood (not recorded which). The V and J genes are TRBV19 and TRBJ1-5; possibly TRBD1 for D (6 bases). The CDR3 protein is CASSIGTPYSNQPQHF. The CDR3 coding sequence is TGTGCCAGTAGTATTGGGACACCTTATAGCAATCAGCCCCAGCATTTT.